These 26 T cell receptor beta chains were sequenced from one sample in a study of T cell changes during pregnancy in multiple sclerosis. The table came from immunoSEQ multiplex PCR; TCRdb's copy has only in-frame clones and leaves some out. The data show roughly 85,000 clones, with about nine tenths seen just once and 2.5% to 3% held by the top ten. The material sequenced was peripheral blood, taken in the first trimester of pregnancy. These receptors were obtained from a female donor with multiple sclerosis, enrolled in a pregnancy study.

V usage is TRBV5-6 and J usage is TRBJ1-1, with D unclear. With 5 bases removed from V and 3 bases from J, the gap between germline ends came to 17 bases. The CDR3 runs to 15 residues. Per the germline V gene, CDR1 is SGHDT and CDR2 is YYEEEE. The CDR3 here is CASRAPRELDTEAFF. As DNA, the CDR3 is TGTGCCAGCAGAGCCCCTAGGGAGTTGGACACTGAAGCTTTCTTT.

This chain links TRBV27 with TRBJ1-6; possibly TRBD1 for D (5 bases). CDR3 length equals 19 residues. With 3 bases removed from V and 8 bases from J, the gap between germline ends came to 26 bases. The germline V gene has CDR1 MNHEY and CDR2 SMNVEV (reference sequence). The CDR3 reads CASSFARASTNPGDSPLHF. CDR3 in DNA: TGTGCCAGCAGTTTCGCCAGGGCCTCTACCAACCCGGGGGATTCACCCCTCCACTTT.

The genes are TRBV11-3 and TRBJ1-6, with a weak D call TRBD1 (6 bases). This CDR3 spans 16 amino acids. Trimming removed 5 bases at V and 0 bases at J, with 11 bases between. The germline V gene has CDR1 SGHNT and CDR2 YENEEA. CDR3 nucleotides: TGTGCCAGCAGCCCGGACAGTAGCTCCTATAATTCACCCCTCCACTTT. Its protein is CASSPDSSSYNSPLHF.

The rearrangement uses TRBV27 and TRBJ1-3; the match to TRBD1 covers 8 bases. Germline-derived CDR1 and CDR2 are MNHEY and SMNVEV (reference sequence). This CDR3 is built from 16 residues. V trimming: 5 bases; J trimming: 0 bases; junction bases outside the gene matches: 6. The CDR3 DNA follows: TGTGCCAGCAGTCACCGACAGGGGATCTCTGGAAACACCATATATTTT. This translates into CASSHRQGISGNTIYF.

The chain recombines TRBV7-8 with TRBJ2-3; TRBD2 is a possible D gene (6 bases). The germline gives CDR1 SGHVS, CDR2 FQNEAQ. V dropped 5 bases and J dropped 2 bases, with 17 bases sitting between them. The CDR3 totals 16 residues. The CDR3 bases are TGTGCCAGCAGCGCGCGGACGGGGGAATTCACAGATACGCAGTATTTT. It yields the protein CASSARTGEFTDTQYF.

This chain joins TRBV5-6 and TRBJ2-2, with D possibly TRBD1 on 5 matching bases. This CDR3 is 17 amino acids long. CDR1 is SGHDT, CDR2 YYEEEE, per germline. With 0 bases removed from V and 0 bases from J, the gap between germline ends came to 12 bases. In DNA form, the CDR3 reads TGTGCCAGCAGCTTGGACACCGGACATGCGAACACCGGGGAGCTGTTTTTT. Protein: CASSLDTGHANTGELFF.

This chain joins TRBV28 and TRBJ2-3; TRBD1 matches at 8 bases. V was pared by 6 bases and J by 2 bases, with 4 bases of the junction left unmatched. CDR1 is MDHEN and CDR2 is SYDVKM in the germline V gene. This CDR3 is built from 14 residues. The CDR3 protein is CASSRGQATDTQYF. In DNA, the CDR3 is TGTGCCAGCAGCCGGGGACAGGCCACAGATACGCAGTATTTT.

The chain couples TRBV7-3 to TRBJ2-2; the D gene is possibly TRBD2 (6 bases). This CDR3 spans 14 amino acids. Between the trimmed V and J ends, which lost 6 bases and 4 bases, there was a span of 12 bases. Germline assignment: CDR1 SGHTA and CDR2 FQGTGA. This CDR3 reads CASRITGGTGELFF. CDR3 sequence (DNA): TGTGCCAGCAGAATCACCGGGGGCACCGGGGAGCTGTTTTTT.

The chain uses TRBV2 and TRBJ1-2; perhaps TRBD1 as D (5 bases). CDR3 size: 16 residues. Germline V lookup: CDR1 SNHLY, CDR2 FYNNEI. Trimming cost V 6 bases and J 6 bases, with 23 bases left between them. This chain's CDR3 is CASRPREGIGFDGYTF. The CDR3 nucleotides read TGTGCCAGCAGGCCGCGGGAGGGGATCGGGTTTGATGGCTACACCTTC. Filled out from reference TRBV2 and TRBJ1-2, the complete variable domain reads EPEVTQTPSHQVTQMGQEVILRCVPISNHLYFYWYRQILGQKVEFLVSFYNNEISEKSEIFDDQFSVERPDGSNFTLKIRSTKLEDSAMYFCASRPREGIGFDGYTFGSGTRLTVV.

The sample holds one count of this clone. CDR3 DNA: TGTGCCAGCAGCTTCCGTTTGACACCATACCAAGAGACCCAGTACTTC. It is translated as CASSFRLTPYQETQYF. V is TRBV14 and J is TRBJ2-5; D is undetermined. Trimming took off 5 bases at V and 0 bases at J, with 16 bases between the two ends. There are 16 residues in the CDR3. Germline V gives CDR1 SGHDN, CDR2 FVKESK.

The chain links TRBV7-8 to TRBJ2-5, with D maybe TRBD1 (5 bases). Germline values: CDR1 SGHVS, CDR2 FQNEAQ. The CDR3 is made up of 15 amino acids. Trimming removed 5 bases from V and 1 base from J, with 14 bases in between. CDR3 sequence reads: CASSRRDRPQETQYF. The CDR3, as DNA: TGTGCCAGCAGCCGAAGAGACAGACCCCAAGAGACCCAGTACTTC.

CDR3 loop: CASSLTSGDDEQYF. The CDR3 DNA sequence: TGTGCCAGCAGCTTAACTAGCGGGGACGACGAGCAGTACTTC. The chain combines TRBV7-9 with TRBJ2-7, with 10 bases identical to TRBD2. V shed 2 bases, J shed 5 bases, and the junction held 3 bases outside the gene matches. In germline, CDR1 is SEHNR, CDR2 FQNEAQ (reference sequence). This CDR3 region has 14 residues.

This sequence joins TRBV18 and TRBJ2-5; D is unclear. The CDR3 runs 13 residues. Germline-derived CDR1 and CDR2 are KGHSH and LQKENI. Trimming took 3 bases from V and 0 from J, leaving 5 bases between them. In DNA, the CDR3 is TGTGCCAGCTCACCCGTGTACCAAGAGACCCAGTACTTC. It specifies CASSPVYQETQYF.

This clone was seen once. The chain has TRBV9 and TRBJ1-1, with D unclear. The CDR3 is 14 residues long. From germline, CDR1 is SGDLS and CDR2 YYNGEE. V gave up 0 bases and J gave up 3 bases, with 9 bases separating them. This chain's CDR3 is CASSVDGFYTEAFF. CDR3 in DNA: TGTGCCAGCAGCGTAGACGGTTTTTACACTGAAGCTTTCTTT.

The J gene is TRBJ2-7, the V gene TRBV6-1; D perhaps matches TRBD2 (5 bases). Germline values: CDR1 MNHNS, CDR2 SASEGT. The CDR3 has 15 amino acids. Trimming cost V 8 bases and J 3 bases, with 20 bases left between them. The CDR3 here is CASYLNGLPLYEQYF. The CDR3 region has the DNA TGTGCCAGCTACCTCAACGGACTGCCGCTCTACGAGCAGTACTTC.

The CDR3 spells CASSTDRVYGYTF. The CDR3 bases are TGTGCCAGCAGTACGGACAGGGTCTATGGCTACACCTTC. V is TRBV6-5 and J is TRBJ1-2, with TRBD1 matching over 8 bases. V lost 5 bases and J lost 4; bases outside the gene matches: 3. The CDR3 is 13 amino acids. Germline V lookup: CDR1 MNHEY, CDR2 SVGAGI.

The chain recombines TRBV30 with TRBJ1-2, with D possibly matching TRBD1 (5 bases). CDR3 length: 12 amino acids. Germline CDR1 reads GTSNPN; CDR2 reads SVGIG (reference sequence). The V and J ends lost 6 bases and 3 bases respectively, with 11 bases between them. The CDR3 here is CACRGSYYGYTF. For the CDR3, the DNA is TGTGCCTGTAGGGGTTCTTACTATGGCTACACCTTC. Together with reference TRBV30 and TRBJ1-2, the CDR3 gives the full variable domain: SQTIHQWPATLVQPVGSPLSLECTVEGTSNPNLYWYRQAAGRGLQLLFYSVGIGQISSEVPQNLSASRPQDRQFILSSKKLLLSDSGFYLCACRGSYYGYTFGSGTRLTVV.

The chain uses TRBV11-2 and TRBJ2-5; TRBD2 matches at 9 bases. V lost 4 bases and J lost 5; bases outside the gene matches: 8. The length of the CDR3 is 15 residues. Germline V gene data show CDR1 as SGHAT and CDR2 as FQNNGV. In DNA, the CDR3 is TGTGCCAGCAGCTCCGGCGGGGGGGCAGGGGAGACCCAGTACTTC. Its translation: CASSSGGGAGETQYF.

A note on this clone: The sample contains more than one DNA sequence encoding this CDR3. The rearrangement joins TRBV7-9 to TRBJ1-1; a possible D gene is TRBD1 (5 bases). The CDR3 contains 13 residues. Germline lookup yields CDR1 SEHNR and CDR2 FQNEAQ (reference sequence). With 5 bases removed from V and 4 bases from J, the gap between germline ends came to 11 bases. CDR3 coding DNA: TGTGCCAGCAGCCCGGAGGGGAGCACTGAAGCTTTCTTT. It encodes CASSPEGSTEAFF.

The rearrangement links TRBV6-1 to TRBJ1-2; maybe TRBD1 (6 bases). The germline V and J ends were trimmed by 7 bases and 7 bases, with 16 bases remaining between them. Germline CDR1 is MNHNS and CDR2 is SASEGT. The CDR3 has 13 amino acids. The CDR3 is CASIFGQTSGYTF. CDR3 in DNA: TGTGCCAGCATATTCGGACAGACCTCTGGCTACACCTTC.

This chain links TRBV6-4 with TRBJ2-3; 8 bases match TRBD2. The germline V gene encodes CDR1 MRHNA and CDR2 SNTAGT. V lost 8 bases to trimming and J lost 0 bases; unmatched junction nucleotides: 10. The CDR3 extends over 16 amino acids. The CDR3 DNA is TGTGCCAGCTCCCCTCGGGGGGGGAGCAGCACAGATACGCAGTATTTT. This sequence encodes CASSPRGGSSTDTQYF.

The gene calls are TRBV10-3 and TRBJ1-1; D is unclear. The CDR3 is 12 amino acids. V was cut by 0 bases and J by 8 bases, with 7 bases left in between. Germline V gives CDR1 ENHRY, CDR2 SYGVKD. The CDR3 loop reads CAISESPVEAFF. The CDR3 DNA sequence: TGTGCCATCAGTGAGTCCCCGGTAGAAGCTTTCTTT.

V is TRBV7-2 and J is TRBJ2-1; 10 nucleotides match TRBD1. Germline trimming cut 5 bases from V and 2 bases from J; bases unmatched to any gene: 6. Germline values: CDR1 SGHTA, CDR2 FQGNSA. The CDR3 sequence is 16 residues long. The CDR3 sequence is CASSPRTGGPYNEQFF. The CDR3 DNA follows: TGTGCCAGCAGCCCCCGGACAGGGGGACCCTACAATGAGCAGTTCTTC.

V is TRBV4-3 and J is TRBJ1-2; TRBD1 agrees at 9 bases. CDR3 length equals 18 residues. With V trimmed by 5 bases and J by 4 bases, 17 bases remained unmatched. The V gene's germline CDR1 is LGHNA and CDR2 YSLEER. Written as DNA, the CDR3 is TGCGCCAGCAGCAATGGAACCGGGACAGGGACTTTCCGCTATGGCTACACCTTC. This encodes CASSNGTGTGTFRYGYTF.

The gene calls are TRBV9 and TRBJ1-6, with no clear D. V shed 6 bases and J shed 0 bases, with 7 bases lying between them. CDR1 is SGDLS, CDR2 YYNGEE, per germline. The length of the CDR3 is 14 residues. The CDR3 loop is CASKESSYNSPLHF. DNA of the CDR3: TGTGCCAGCAAAGAGAGCTCCTATAATTCACCCCTCCACTTT.

This clone has a handful of counts. The gene calls are TRBV27 and TRBJ1-1; TRBD1 matches at 10 bases. Germline V gene lookup returns CDR1 MNHEY and CDR2 SMNVEV (reference sequence). Unmatched junction bases numbered 2, after V lost 7 bases and J lost 6 bases. This CDR3 is 12 amino acids long. In nucleotides, the CDR3 is TGTGCCAGCACAGACAGGGGGCCTGAAGCTTTCTTT. Protein: CASTDRGPEAFF.